Each of the 17 T cell receptor beta chains below was sequenced from the same sample in a study of breast tumors, draining lymph nodes, adjacent tissues. MiXCR, run by TCRdb on the multiplex PCR reads, gives a single entry per CDR3 protein. The repertoire holds about 22,000 distinct CDR3 sequences, with around 50% as singletons. The source material was breast tumor tissue. The receptors originated from a female donor with breast cancer. Some clones in this sample may be carry-over from other donors' samples.

This chain links TRBV19 with TRBJ2-5; 7 nucleotides match TRBD1. This CDR3 region has 13 residues. Germline trimming cut 4 bases from V and 5 bases from J; bases unmatched to any gene: 4. CDR1 and CDR2 (germline): LNHDA, SQIVND (reference sequence). The DNA for the CDR3 is TGTGCCAGTAGTAACAGGGGAAAGGAGACCCAGTACTTC. Encoded protein: CASSNRGKETQYF.

This clonotype was found a few times. This chain uses TRBV5-6 with TRBJ2-5; perhaps TRBD2 as D (6 bases). V dropped 4 bases and J dropped 5 bases, with 18 bases sitting between them. Germline CDR1 reads SGHDT; CDR2 reads YYEEEE. CDR3 length equals 15 residues. The CDR3 region has the DNA TGTGCCAGCAGCAGATACCTGGCGGGAACGGAGACCCAGTACTTC. Encoded protein: CASSRYLAGTETQYF.

Many counts were recorded for this clonotype. This chain links TRBV28 with TRBJ1-6; the D gene is possibly TRBD1 (6 bases). Germline V lookup: CDR1 MDHEN, CDR2 SYDVKM. The CDR3 extends over 15 amino acids. V was clipped by 3 bases and J by 8 bases, with 14 bases between them. The CDR3 sequence: CASSLRQGIYSPLHF. The CDR3 DNA follows: TGTGCCAGCAGTTTGAGGCAGGGGATCTATTCACCCCTCCACTTT.

The V and J genes are TRBV2 and TRBJ1-2, with D possibly TRBD2 on 6 matching bases. The DNA end is a closer match to TRBJ2-1, so the J assignment may be wrong. This CDR3 is built from 14 residues. Germline V lookup: CDR1 SNHLY, CDR2 FYNNEI. As DNA, the CDR3 is TGTGCCAGCAGTGACTGGGGAGGCTACAATGGCCAGTTCTTC. It is translated as CASSDWGGYNGQFF.

This clonotype has at least ten counts. The chain uses TRBV6-5 and TRBJ2-3, with D perhaps TRBD1 (5 bases). Germline loops: CDR1 MNHEY, CDR2 SVGAGI. Trimming shortened V by 1 base and J by 0 bases, and 8 bases separated the two germline ends. CDR3 length equals 15 residues. The CDR3 region is CASSYFGASTDTQYF. CDR3 in DNA: TGTGCCAGCAGTTACTTTGGGGCTAGCACAGATACGCAGTATTTT.

This sequence joins TRBV7-8 and TRBJ2-5; a possible D gene is TRBD2 (6 bases). This CDR3 contains 16 residues. CDR1 and CDR2 from the germline V gene are SGHVS and FQNEAQ. The V and J ends lost 4 bases and 1 base respectively, with 16 bases between them. The CDR3 coding sequence is TGTGCCAGCAGCTATAACCCTGCGGGACTCCAAGAGACCCAGTACTTC. Protein: CASSYNPAGLQETQYF.

The chain uses TRBV7-2 and TRBJ2-1; 10 bases align to TRBD2. The CDR3 runs 19 residues. Per germline, CDR1 SGHTA and CDR2 FQGNSA. V dropped 4 bases and J dropped 1; count of bases not matched to a gene: 13. The CDR3 region is CASSWPGLAPSKSYNEQFF. The CDR3, as DNA: TGTGCCAGCAGCTGGCCGGGACTAGCGCCCAGCAAGTCCTACAATGAGCAGTTCTTC. Full variable domain (remainder filled in from reference TRBV7-2 and TRBJ2-1): GAGVSQSPSNKVTEKGKDVELRCDPISGHTALYWYRQSLGQGLEFLIYFQGNSAPDKSGLPSDRFSAERTGGSVSTLTIQRTQQEDSAVYLCASSWPGLAPSKSYNEQFFGPGTRLTVL.

This chain connects TRBV14 to TRBJ1-3; the D is unclear. Germline V CDR1 and CDR2: SGHDN, FVKESK. This CDR3 is 13 amino acids long. V lost 0 bases to trimming and J lost 7 bases, with 7 bases between them. The chain's CDR3 is CASSQERGNTIYF. The CDR3 DNA follows: TGTGCCAGCAGCCAAGAAAGAGGGAACACCATATATTTT.

This clonotype was seen repeatedly, ten times or more. This chain links TRBV19 with TRBJ2-7, with D possibly matching TRBD1 (5 bases). Germline V gene data show CDR1 as LNHDA and CDR2 as SQIVND (reference sequence). V lost 4 bases, J lost 2 bases, and 12 bases lay in between. The CDR3 length is 14 residues. This CDR3 is CASSTAGPPYEQYF. In nucleotides, the CDR3 is TGTGCCAGTAGTACGGCAGGGCCCCCCTACGAGCAGTACTTC.

In this sample, this clonotype turned up many times. A much bigger clone sits one base away, suggesting this may be a read error. The rearrangement links TRBV20-1 to TRBJ2-5; D may match TRBD1 or TRBD2 (6 bases each). Trimming cost V 5 bases and J 5 bases, with 18 bases left between them. Germline assignment: CDR1 DFQATT and CDR2 SNEGSKA (reference sequence). CDR3 length: 14 residues. In nucleotides, the CDR3 is TGCAGTGCTGGGCGTGACGGGGGCGGGGAGACCCAGTACTTC. Translating gives CSAGRDGGGETQYF.

The gene calls are TRBV7-6 and TRBJ2-7, with D possibly TRBD2 on 6 matching bases. This CDR3 is 15 amino acids long. Germline loops: CDR1 SGHVS, CDR2 FNYEAQ. V was shortened by 1 base and J by 2 bases, with 12 bases between the two germline ends. The CDR3 nucleotides read TGTGCCAGCAGCTTAGACCCGGGAGCCGCCTACGAGCAGTACTTC. Its translation is CASSLDPGAAYEQYF.

The rearrangement joins TRBV5-4 to TRBJ2-5; TRBD2 matches at 8 bases. Germline V gene data show CDR1 as SGHNT and CDR2 as YYREEE (reference sequence). This CDR3 comprises 16 residues. Germline trimming cut 6 bases from V and 4 bases from J; bases unmatched to any gene: 14. Here the CDR3 DNA reads TGTGCCAGCACCGAGACAGCGGGAGCTACCTCAGAGACCCAGTACTTC. This encodes CASTETAGATSETQYF.

This CDR3 is CASSVQTNYGYTF. Here the CDR3 DNA reads TGTGCCAGCAGCGTACAAACCAACTATGGCTACACCTTC. The chain is built from TRBV7-9 and TRBJ1-2; D call uncertain. CDR1 is SEHNR and CDR2 is FQNEAQ in the germline V gene (reference sequence). Trimming pared 5 bases from V and 2 bases from J, leaving 9 bases between. The CDR3 is 13 residues long.

In its sample, this clonotype was seen many times. The V and J genes are TRBV19 and TRBJ2-1; D may be TRBD2 (6 bases). Per germline, CDR1 LNHDA and CDR2 SQIVND (reference sequence). V was clipped by 10 bases and J by 0 bases, with 22 bases between them. This CDR3 spans 17 amino acids. The CDR3 spells CATQGDALALSYNEQFF. CDR3 nucleotide sequence: TGTGCCACCCAAGGGGATGCCCTAGCGCTCTCCTACAATGAGCAGTTCTTC.

The genes are TRBV20-1 and TRBJ1-2; possible D gene TRBD1, 5 bases. The V and J ends lost 5 bases and 6 bases respectively, with 19 bases between them. This CDR3 is built from 14 residues. Germline-derived CDR1 and CDR2 are DFQATT and SNEGSKA (reference sequence). CDR3 bases: TGCAGTGCTCAACATAACGGACAAGGTCATGGCTACACCTTC. Translated: CSAQHNGQGHGYTF.

The V and J genes are TRBV7-2 and TRBJ2-7, with a weak D call TRBD1 (6 bases). The CDR3 totals 14 residues. The V and J ends lost 1 base and 5 bases respectively, with 12 bases between them. CDR1 and CDR2 from the germline V gene are SGHTA and FQGNSA. CDR3 amino acids: CASSLVTPGDEQYF. The CDR3 DNA is TGTGCCAGCAGCTTAGTAACCCCAGGGGACGAGCAGTACTTC.

The sample holds many counts of this clonotype. The chain joins TRBV20-1 to TRBJ1-1, with unresolved D. Germline V gene data show CDR1 as DFQATT and CDR2 as SNEGSKA (reference sequence). The V and J ends lost 5 bases and 4 bases respectively, with 17 bases between them. The CDR3 sequence is 14 residues long. Here the CDR3 DNA reads TGCAGTGCTGCCCCTCCGGGGTCGAGCACTGAAGCTTTCTTT. It is translated as CSAAPPGSSTEAFF.